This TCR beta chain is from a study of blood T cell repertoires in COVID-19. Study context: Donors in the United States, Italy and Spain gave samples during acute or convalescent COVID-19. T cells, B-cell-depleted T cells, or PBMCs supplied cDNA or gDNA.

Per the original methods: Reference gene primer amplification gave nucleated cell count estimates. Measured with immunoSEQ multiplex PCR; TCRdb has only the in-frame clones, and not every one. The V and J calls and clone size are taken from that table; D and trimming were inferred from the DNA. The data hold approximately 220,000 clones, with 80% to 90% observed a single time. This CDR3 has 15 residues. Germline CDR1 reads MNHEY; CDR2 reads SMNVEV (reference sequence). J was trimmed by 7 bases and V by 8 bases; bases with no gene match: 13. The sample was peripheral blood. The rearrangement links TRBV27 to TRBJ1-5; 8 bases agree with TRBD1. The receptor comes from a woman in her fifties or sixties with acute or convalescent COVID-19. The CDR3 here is CASQAYGQGRQPQHF. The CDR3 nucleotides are TGTGCCAGCCAAGCCTATGGACAGGGACGGCAGCCCCAGCATTTT.